This section outlines one T cell receptor beta chain sequence together with its context. Clones were read by immunoSEQ multiplex PCR, and TCRdb kept only the in-frame ones, dropping some. The repertoire has tens of thousands of clones, 90% of them found once; the top ten carry approximately 15%. The sample comes from a study of blood T cell repertoires in COVID-19. Study information: The United States, Italy and Spain provided the acute and convalescent COVID-19 samples.

Germline CDR1 is MNHEY and CDR2 is SVGAGI. The V segment lost 0 bases and the J segment 7 bases; nucleotides outside the gene matches: 2. This CDR3 is 13 amino acids long. Sequencing was performed on peripheral blood. This chain connects TRBV6-5 to TRBJ1-1; TRBD1 matches at 7 bases. This clonotype originated in a man older than 75 with acute or convalescent COVID-19. The CDR3 is CASSYSTGHEAFF. CDR3 nucleotide sequence: TGTGCCAGCAGTTACTCGACAGGGCATGAAGCTTTCTTT.